These 8 T cell receptor beta chains share one sample of origin, sequenced in a study of CD8 T cells in ankylosing spondylitis. TCRdb reprocessed the 5' RACE reads with MiXCR, giving one entry per CDR3 protein. The data contain approximately 350,000 distinct CDR3 sequences, approximately 22% of them singletons. The sequenced sample consisted of blood, either unsorted or a sorted T cell fraction (not recorded which). These receptors originate from a male donor with ankylosing spondylitis or in good health (not recorded which).

The rearrangement links TRBV20-1 to TRBJ2-1; 10 bases map to TRBD2. CDR3 length equals 21 residues. In germline, CDR1 is DFQATT, CDR2 SNEGSKA (reference sequence). V lost 0 bases to trimming and J lost 0 bases; unmatched junction nucleotides: 17. CDR3 loop: CSARDWRGNSSGGNSYNEQFF. CDR3 nucleotide sequence: TGCAGTGCTAGAGATTGGCGGGGTAACTCTAGCGGGGGAAACTCCTACAATGAGCAGTTCTTC.

The genes are TRBV12-3 or TRBV12-4 and TRBJ2-2, with 7 bases lining up with TRBD1. With V trimmed by 6 bases and J by 4 bases, 8 bases remained unmatched. CDR3 length: 15 residues. The CDR3 DNA reads as TGTGCCAGCAGACGCGAACAGGGGTTCACCGGGGAGCTGTTTTTT. The encoded protein is CASRREQGFTGELFF.

The chain combines TRBV29-1 with TRBJ1-2, with 8 nucleotides matching TRBD1. V dropped 6 bases and J dropped 0; count of bases not matched to a gene: 6. There are 14 residues in the CDR3. Germline V gene data show CDR1 as SQVTM and CDR2 as ANQGSEA. The CDR3 here is CSVTDRAANYGYTF. In nucleotides, the CDR3 is TGCAGCGTGACGGACAGGGCGGCTAACTATGGCTACACCTTC. The entire variable domain, with the rest obtained from reference TRBV29-1 and TRBJ1-2, is as follows: SAVISQKPSRDICQRGTSLTIQCQVDSQVTMMFWYRQQPGQSLTLIATANQGSEATYESGFVIDKFPISRPNLTFSTLTVSNMSPEDSSIYLCSVTDRAANYGYTFGSGTRLTVV.

The rearrangement uses TRBV7-9 and TRBJ2-4; no clear D. Germline CDR1 and CDR2: SEHNR and FQNEAQ (reference sequence). The CDR3 runs 14 residues. The V end was cut by 5 bases, the J end by 6 bases, with 14 bases between. The DNA for the CDR3 is TGTGCCAGCAGCGTCACTGGGGATAGAAACATTCAGTACTTC. Translated, it gives CASSVTGDRNIQYF.

This clonotype was seen a few times. This chain uses TRBV27 with TRBJ2-7, with 15 bases identical to TRBD2. The CDR3 consists of 17 residues. Germline V CDR1 and CDR2: MNHEY, SMNVEV (reference sequence). Losses at the gene ends were 5 bases for V and 3 bases for J; bases not matched to a gene: 8. The CDR3 region has the DNA TGTGCCAGCAGTCCGGAGGGACTAGCGGGGGGCCTCTACGAGCAGTACTTC. Its protein is CASSPEGLAGGLYEQYF.

The rearrangement links TRBV12-3 or TRBV12-4 to TRBJ1-2, with TRBD1 matching over 7 bases. The CDR3 spans 13 residues. Germline trimming cut 6 bases from V and 6 bases from J; bases unmatched to any gene: 7. CDR3 protein: CASSQTTGHGYTF. The CDR3 coding sequence is TGTGCCAGCAGCCAAACGACAGGGCATGGCTACACCTTC.

This chain connects TRBV4-1 to TRBJ2-7; D is possibly TRBD1 (6 bases). The CDR3 contains 13 residues. The V gene's germline CDR1 is MGHRA and CDR2 YSYEKL. The V gene lost 4 bases and the J gene lost 13 bases, with 20 bases spanning the gap. CDR3 nucleotides: TGCGCCAGCAGCCTTCTGGACAGCTCCCCGCTTTACTTC. It yields the protein CASSLLDSSPLYF.

This clonotype was recorded a few times. The chain uses TRBV29-1 and TRBJ2-1; no reliable D call. The germline gives CDR1 SQVTM, CDR2 ANQGSEA. This CDR3 has 12 amino acids. Trimming cost V 3 bases and J 9 bases, with 12 bases left between them. The CDR3 is CSVESVPIEQFF. CDR3 nucleotide sequence: TGCAGCGTTGAGTCAGTCCCTATTGAGCAGTTCTTC.